This T cell receptor (beta chain) is drawn from a study of radiation and T cells in renal cell carcinoma. Overall study context: Nephrectomy followed 15 Gy stereotactic body radiation by 4 weeks. Study-level results: No pretreatment tumor biopsies were available for baseline clonotypes. In blood, top tumor clones expanded by 2 weeks, shrinking by 4.

This clone was found a few times. The antigen is unknown. Only in-frame clones appear in the TCRdb table, and some are missing; sequencing was by immunoSEQ multiplex PCR. The sample records about 150,000 clones, about 87% being singletons. Trimming removed 0 bases at V and 3 bases at J, with 3 bases between. Germline loops: CDR1 SGHRS, CDR2 YFSETQ. The CDR3 loop spans 12 amino acids. The time point denotes: baseline pretreatment blood. Treatment of the sample: 15 Gy SBRT to primary tumor, nephrectomy 4 weeks later. Radiation-treated patients gave blood at baseline, week 2 and week 4. The chain combines TRBV5-1 with TRBJ1-1; D is unclear. Here the sequenced sample was blood, taken from a patient whose treatment included radiotherapy and nephrectomy. The TCR comes from a woman in her 70s with renal cell carcinoma. The CDR3 nucleotides are TGCGCCAGCAGCTTGGGGGACACTGAAGCTTTCTTT. This encodes CASSLGDTEAFF.